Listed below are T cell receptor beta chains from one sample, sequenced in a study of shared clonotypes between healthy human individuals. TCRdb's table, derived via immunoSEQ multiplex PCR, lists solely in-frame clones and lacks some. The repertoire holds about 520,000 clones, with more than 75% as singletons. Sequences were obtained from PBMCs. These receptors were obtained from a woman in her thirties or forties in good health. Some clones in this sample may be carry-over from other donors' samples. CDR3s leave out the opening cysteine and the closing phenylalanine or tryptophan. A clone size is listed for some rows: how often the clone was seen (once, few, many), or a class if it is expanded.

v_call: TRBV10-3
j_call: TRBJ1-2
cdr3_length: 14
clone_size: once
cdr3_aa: AISDLVGGSYYGYT

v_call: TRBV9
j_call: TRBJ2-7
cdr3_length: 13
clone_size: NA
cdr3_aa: ASSPSLADPYEQY

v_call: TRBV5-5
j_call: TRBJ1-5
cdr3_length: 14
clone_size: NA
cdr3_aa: ASSLMGQGFGQPQH

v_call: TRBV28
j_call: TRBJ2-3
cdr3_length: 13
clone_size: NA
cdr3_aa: ASTPGREEADTQY

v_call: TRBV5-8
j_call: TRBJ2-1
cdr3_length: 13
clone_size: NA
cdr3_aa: ASSTGLARYNEQF

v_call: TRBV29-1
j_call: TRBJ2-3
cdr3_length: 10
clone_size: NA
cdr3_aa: SVETNTDTQY

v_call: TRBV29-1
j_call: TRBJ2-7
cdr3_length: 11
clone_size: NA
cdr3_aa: SVVPGVSYEQY

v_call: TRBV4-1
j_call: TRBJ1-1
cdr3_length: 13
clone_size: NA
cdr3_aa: ASSQSRLMNTEAF

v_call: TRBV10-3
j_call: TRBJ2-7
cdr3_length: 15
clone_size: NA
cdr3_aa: AISETSGRDLKYEQY

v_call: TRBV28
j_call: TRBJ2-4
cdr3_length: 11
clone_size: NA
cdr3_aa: ASSFRGGNIQY

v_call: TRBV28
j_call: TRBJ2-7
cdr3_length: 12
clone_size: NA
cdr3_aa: ASSFQGGAYEQY

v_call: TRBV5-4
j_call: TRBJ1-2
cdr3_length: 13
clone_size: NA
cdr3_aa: ASSYRWGVNYGYT

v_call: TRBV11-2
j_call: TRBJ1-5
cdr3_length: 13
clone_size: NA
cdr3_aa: ASSLEGAGWQPQH

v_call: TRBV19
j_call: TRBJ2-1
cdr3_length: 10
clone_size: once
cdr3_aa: ASSNRYNEQF

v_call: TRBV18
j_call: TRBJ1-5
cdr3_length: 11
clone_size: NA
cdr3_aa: ASSPRADQPQH

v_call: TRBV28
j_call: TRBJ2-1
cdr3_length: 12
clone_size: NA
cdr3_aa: ASSSRREGDEQF

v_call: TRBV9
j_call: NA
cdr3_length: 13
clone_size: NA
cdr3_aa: ASSVEGGSPYEQY

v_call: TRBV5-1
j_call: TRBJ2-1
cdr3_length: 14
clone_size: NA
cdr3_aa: ASSTTGLAGGSEQF

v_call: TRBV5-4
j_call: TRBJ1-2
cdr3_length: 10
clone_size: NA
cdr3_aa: ASSPPWGGYT

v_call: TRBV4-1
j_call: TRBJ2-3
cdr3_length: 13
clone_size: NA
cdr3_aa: ASSLAGGETDTQY

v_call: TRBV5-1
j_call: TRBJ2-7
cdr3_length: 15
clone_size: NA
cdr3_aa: ASSLDRDRGPLYEQY

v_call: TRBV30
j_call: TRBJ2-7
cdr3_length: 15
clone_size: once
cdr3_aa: AWSGGGLAGGAYEQY

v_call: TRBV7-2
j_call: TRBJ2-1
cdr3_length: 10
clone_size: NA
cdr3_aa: ASSLAHNEQF

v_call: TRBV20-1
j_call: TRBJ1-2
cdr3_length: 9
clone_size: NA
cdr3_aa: SVPAMSGYT

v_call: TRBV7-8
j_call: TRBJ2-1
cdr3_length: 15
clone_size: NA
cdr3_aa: ASSSRRTPSSYNEQF

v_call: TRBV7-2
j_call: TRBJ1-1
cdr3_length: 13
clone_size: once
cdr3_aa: ASSLRTGGNTEAF

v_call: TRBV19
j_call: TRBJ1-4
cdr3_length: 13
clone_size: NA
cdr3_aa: ASSRDRTTNEKLF

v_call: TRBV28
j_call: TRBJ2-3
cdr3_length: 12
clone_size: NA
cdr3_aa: ASTPVAGTDTQY

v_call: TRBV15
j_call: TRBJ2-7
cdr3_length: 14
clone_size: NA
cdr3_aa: ATSRESPRESSEQY

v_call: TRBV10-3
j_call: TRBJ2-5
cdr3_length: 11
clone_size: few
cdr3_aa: AISSPGGETQY

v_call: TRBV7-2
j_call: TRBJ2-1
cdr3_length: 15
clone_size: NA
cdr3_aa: ASSLGLAGVGGNEQF

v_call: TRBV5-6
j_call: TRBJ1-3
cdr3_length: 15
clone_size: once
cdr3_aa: ASSSTGTGPPGNTIY

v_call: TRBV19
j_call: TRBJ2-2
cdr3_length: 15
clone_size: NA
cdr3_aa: ASSIGWGTSNTGELF

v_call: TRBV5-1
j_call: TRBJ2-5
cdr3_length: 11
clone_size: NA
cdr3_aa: ASSDSYQETQY

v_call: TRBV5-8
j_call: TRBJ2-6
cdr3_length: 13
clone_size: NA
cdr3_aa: ASSLEYSGANVLT

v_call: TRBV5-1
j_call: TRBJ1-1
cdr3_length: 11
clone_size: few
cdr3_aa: ASKPGPNTEAF

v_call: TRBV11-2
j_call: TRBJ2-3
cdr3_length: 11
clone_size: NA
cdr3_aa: ASSLPSTDTQY

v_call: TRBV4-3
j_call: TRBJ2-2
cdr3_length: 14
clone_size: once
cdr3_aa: ASSHDPTGNTGELF

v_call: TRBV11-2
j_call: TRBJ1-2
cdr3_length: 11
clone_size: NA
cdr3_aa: ASSPGGVGGYT

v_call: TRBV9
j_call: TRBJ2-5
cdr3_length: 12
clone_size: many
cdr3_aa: ASSVDRTQETQY

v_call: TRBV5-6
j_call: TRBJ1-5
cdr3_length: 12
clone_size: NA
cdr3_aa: ASSLGGGYQPQH

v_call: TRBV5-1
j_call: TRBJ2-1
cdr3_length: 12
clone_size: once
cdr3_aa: ASSLGQTSNEQF

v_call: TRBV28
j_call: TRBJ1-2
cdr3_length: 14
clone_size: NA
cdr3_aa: ASGLGPSTRLFGYT

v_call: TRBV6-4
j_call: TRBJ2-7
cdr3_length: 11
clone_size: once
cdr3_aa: ASSEGRGSEQY

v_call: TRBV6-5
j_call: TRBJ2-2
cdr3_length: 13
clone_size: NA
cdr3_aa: ASSYSRGVSGELF

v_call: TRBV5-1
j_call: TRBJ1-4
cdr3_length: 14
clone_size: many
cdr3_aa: ASSLGGQATNEKLF

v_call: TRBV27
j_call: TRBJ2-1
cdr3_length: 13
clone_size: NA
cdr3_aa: ASRGRTSSHNEQF

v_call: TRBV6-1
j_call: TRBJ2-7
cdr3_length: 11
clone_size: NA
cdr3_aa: ASSEGLPYEQY

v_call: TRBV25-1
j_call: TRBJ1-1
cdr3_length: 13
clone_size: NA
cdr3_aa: ASSELGLGNTEAF

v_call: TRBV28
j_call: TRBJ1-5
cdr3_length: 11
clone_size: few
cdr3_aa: ASSLPGRQPQH

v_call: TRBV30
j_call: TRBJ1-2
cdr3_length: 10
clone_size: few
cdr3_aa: AWTRLSWGYT

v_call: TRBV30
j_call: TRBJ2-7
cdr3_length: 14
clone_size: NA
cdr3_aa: AWSGGDRGTAYEQY

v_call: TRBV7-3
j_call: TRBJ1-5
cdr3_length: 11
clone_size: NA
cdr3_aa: ASSIDRNQPQH

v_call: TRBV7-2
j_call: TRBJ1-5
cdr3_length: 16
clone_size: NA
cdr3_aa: ASSLVGGYSGSSQPQH

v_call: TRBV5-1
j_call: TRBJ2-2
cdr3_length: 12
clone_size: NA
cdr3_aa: ASSLEAYGGELF

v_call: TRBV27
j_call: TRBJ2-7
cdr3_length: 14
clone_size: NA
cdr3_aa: ASSLASGRVSYEQY

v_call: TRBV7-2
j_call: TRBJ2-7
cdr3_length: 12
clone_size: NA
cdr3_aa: ASSLAAGSHEQY

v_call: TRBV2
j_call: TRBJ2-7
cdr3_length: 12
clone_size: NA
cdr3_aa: ASRPGHSSYEQY

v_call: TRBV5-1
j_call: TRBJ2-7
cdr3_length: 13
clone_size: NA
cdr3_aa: ASSLETGSAYEQY